This T cell receptor beta chain was captured in a study of cytomegalovirus exposure and HLA in healthy donors. Overall study context: Early released data comprised about 90 million unique TCRs from HLA-typed donors.

As for this clone: Its antigen remains unidentified.

Unrecorded immune exposure was likely among donors, who were nominally healthy when sampled. General study results and limits: About 87% or about 30% of the time was how often most TCR beta V segments were productive, according to an earlier analysis. Available immune exposure information was restricted to CMV serostatus only.

Trimming at V came to 8 bases and at J to 2 bases, leaving 10 bases not matched to a gene. CDR1 and CDR2 from the germline V gene are WSHSY and SAAADI. The CDR3 has 15 amino acids. PCR used 60 Vbeta primers and 13 Jbeta primers. Repertoires were generated with immunoSEQ multiplex PCR, while TCRdb's copy carries only in-frame clones and drops some. Here the sample spans under 200,000 clones, roughly nine tenths being singletons. The sequence came from a woman in her thirties in good health and CMV-seronegative. Sequences were obtained from PBMCs. The V call is TRBV10-2, the J call TRBJ2-3, with 7 bases identical to TRBD2. The CDR3 loop reads CASVKVGLSTDTQYF. The CDR3 bases are TGCGCCAGCGTCAAAGTGGGACTATCCACAGATACGCAGTATTTT.